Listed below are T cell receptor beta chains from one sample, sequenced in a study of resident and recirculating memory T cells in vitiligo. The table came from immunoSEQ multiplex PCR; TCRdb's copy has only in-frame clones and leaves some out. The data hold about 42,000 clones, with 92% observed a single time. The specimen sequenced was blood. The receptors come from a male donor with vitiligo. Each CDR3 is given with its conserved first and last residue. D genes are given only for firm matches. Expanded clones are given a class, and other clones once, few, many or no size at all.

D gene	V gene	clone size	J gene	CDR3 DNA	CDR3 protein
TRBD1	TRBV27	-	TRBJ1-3	TGTGCCAGCAGGAAGGGGGCTCCTGGAAACACCATATATTTT	CASRKGAPGNTIYF
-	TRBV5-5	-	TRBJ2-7	TGTGCCAGCAGCTCGAAAAGTACGGTTTTCTCCTACGAGCAGTACTTC	CASSSKSTVFSYEQYF
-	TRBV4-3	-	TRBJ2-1	TGCGCCAGCAGCCAACCCCATTACAATGAGCAGTTCTTC	CASSQPHYNEQFF
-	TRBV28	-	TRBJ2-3	TGTGCCAGCAGTCGGGCTACCTACTCCAGGGGGTATTTT	CASSRATYSRGYF
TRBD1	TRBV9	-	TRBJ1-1	TGTGCCAGCAGCGTAGATCTTGGGACAGGGGGAAACACTGAAGCTTTCTTT	CASSVDLGTGGNTEAFF
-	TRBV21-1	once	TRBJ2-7	TGTGCCAGCAGCAAGGGGTCCCTGGACAGTAGCTCCTACGAGCAGTACTTC	CASSKGSLDSSSYEQYF
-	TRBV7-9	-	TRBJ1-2	TGTGCCAGCAGCTCACCTGGGGCCGCCTCGTCTGGCTACACCTTC	CASSSPGAASSGYTF
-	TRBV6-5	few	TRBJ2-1	TGTGCCAGCAGGTTTAGCGGAGTGGACAATGAGCAGTTCTTC	CASRFSGVDNEQFF
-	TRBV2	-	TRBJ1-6	TGTGCCAGCAGTGAAGGGGCGGGTTCACCCCTCCACTTT	CASSEGAGSPLHF
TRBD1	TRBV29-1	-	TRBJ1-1	TGCAGCGTGACCAGGGGGCCGAACACTGAAGCTTTCTTT	CSVTRGPNTEAFF
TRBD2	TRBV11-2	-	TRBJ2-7	TGTGCCAGCACCGTAGCGGGGCTAAACGAGCAGTACTTC	CASTVAGLNEQYF
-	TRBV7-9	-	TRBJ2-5	TGTGCCAGCAGTTCCACGGCAGGAAGGGGAAGCGAGACCCAGTACTTC	CASSSTAGRGSETQYF
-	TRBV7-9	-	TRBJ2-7	TGTGCCAGCAGCTTAGATTACGGGACAAGCGGCGAGCAGTACTTC	CASSLDYGTSGEQYF
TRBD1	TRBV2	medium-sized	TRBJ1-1	TGTGCCAGCAGTGTTGGGGCCGAGGGGGCCCCAGCTTTCTTT	CASSVGAEGAPAFF
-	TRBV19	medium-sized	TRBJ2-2	TGTGCCTCCTCCGACGGGGGTCGCACCGGGGAGCTGTTTTTT	CASSDGGRTGELFF
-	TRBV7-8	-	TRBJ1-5	TGTGCCAGCAGCTCGGGGTCTTCGGGCGGCAATCAGCCCCAGCATTTT	CASSSGSSGGNQPQHF
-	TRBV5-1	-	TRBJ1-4	TGCGCCAGCAGGATGGCCACGCTGTTTTTT	CASRMATLFF
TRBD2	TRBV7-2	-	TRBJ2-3	TGTGCCAGCAGCTTAGCGTTTCAGCGGGGCCAGTCCTCGCAGTATTTT	CASSLAFQRGQSSQYF
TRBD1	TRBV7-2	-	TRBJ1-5	TGTGCCAGCAGCGGACAGGGGGCGGGTCAGCCCCAGCATTTT	CASSGQGAGQPQHF
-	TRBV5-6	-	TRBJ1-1	TGTGCCAGCAGCTTGGCCGCCAGGATGGGAGCTTTCTTT	CASSLAARMGAFF
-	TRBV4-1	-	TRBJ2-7	TGCGCCAGCAGCCAAGCAGGGAAAAGATACGAGCAGTACTTC	CASSQAGKRYEQYF
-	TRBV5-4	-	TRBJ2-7	TGTGCCAGCAGCTATTCTTCACAGGCGGCGCAGTACTTC	CASSYSSQAAQYF
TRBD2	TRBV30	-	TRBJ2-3	TGTGCCTGGAGTGTAGGCGGGGGGGCCGGAGATACGCAGTATTTT	CAWSVGGGAGDTQYF
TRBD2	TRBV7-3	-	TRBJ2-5	TGTGCCAGCAGCCTCAGGGCGGCGGGGGGCTCGCAAGAGACCCAGTACTTC	CASSLRAAGGSQETQYF
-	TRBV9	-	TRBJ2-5	TGTGCCAGCAGCGTAGACGGGACACTTAGCCTTAAAGAGACCCAGTACTTC	CASSVDGTLSLKETQYF
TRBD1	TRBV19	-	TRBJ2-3	TGTGCCAGTAGGACAGGGACCCTAGGCACAGATACGCAGTATTTT	CASRTGTLGTDTQYF
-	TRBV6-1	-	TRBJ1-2	TGTGCCTGTGGACAGCCACCTAACTATGGCTACACCTTC	CACGQPPNYGYTF
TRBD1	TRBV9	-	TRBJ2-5	TGTGCCAGCGCCGGGACAGATCAAGAGACCCAGTACTTC	CASAGTDQETQYF
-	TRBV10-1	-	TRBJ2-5	TGCGCCAGCAGTGAGACTTGCGAGACCCAGTACTTC	CASSETCETQYF
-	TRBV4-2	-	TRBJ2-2	TGTGCCAGCAGCCAAGAGCCGGCAGGAAAAAACACCGGGGAGCTGTTTTTT	CASSQEPAGKNTGELFF
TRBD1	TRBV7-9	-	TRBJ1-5	TGTGCCAGCAGCCAAGCAGGGGGTTATAGCAATCAGCCCCAGCATTTT	CASSQAGGYSNQPQHF
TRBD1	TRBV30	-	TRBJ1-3	TGTGCCTGGAGTCGGACAGGGGAGGGAAACACCATATATTTT	CAWSRTGEGNTIYF
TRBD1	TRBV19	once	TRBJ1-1	TGTGCCAGCGGACAGGGCGGTGGTGTGAGCACTGAAGCTTTCTTT	CASGQGGGVSTEAFF
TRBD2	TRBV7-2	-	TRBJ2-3	TGTGCCAGCAGCTCTCCGACTAGCGGGGGAGATAGCACAGATACGCAGTATTTT	CASSSPTSGGDSTDTQYF
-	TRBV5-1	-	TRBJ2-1	TGCGCCAGCACGGCCAGGGGGGTAACGGATGAGCAGTTCTTC	CASTARGVTDEQFF
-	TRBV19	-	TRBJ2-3	TGTGCCAGTAGTCCGCAAATCGGGGGTGCGCAGTATTTT	CASSPQIGGAQYF
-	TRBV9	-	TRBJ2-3	TGTGCCAGCAGCGTCATTCCGAGTTCCACAGATACGCAGTATTTT	CASSVIPSSTDTQYF
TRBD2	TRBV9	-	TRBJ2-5	TGTGCCAGCAGCGTAGTTGGGGGGGGCCAAGAGACCCAGTACTTC	CASSVVGGGQETQYF
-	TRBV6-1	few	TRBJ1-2	TGTGCCAGCAGCCCACAGGGTGGGTTCTACGGCTACACCTTC	CASSPQGGFYGYTF
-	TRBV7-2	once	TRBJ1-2	TGTGCCAGCAGCCCTACCGGGACACTGATAGGCTATGGCTACACCTTC	CASSPTGTLIGYGYTF
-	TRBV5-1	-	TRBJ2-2	TGCGCCAGCAAACTTAATACCGGGGAGCTGTTTTTT	CASKLNTGELFF
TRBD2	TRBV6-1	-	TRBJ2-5	TGTGCCAGCAGAGTCACCGGGGGGGCGGAGACCCAGTACTTC	CASRVTGGAETQYF
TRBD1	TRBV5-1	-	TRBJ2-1	TGCGCCAGCAGCCAACCGGGACAGACCAAGGAGTGGCAGTTCTTC	CASSQPGQTKEWQFF
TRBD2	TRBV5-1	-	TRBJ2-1	TGCGCCAGCAGCTCCCTTAGCGGGGTGGACAATGAGCAGTTCTTC	CASSSLSGVDNEQFF
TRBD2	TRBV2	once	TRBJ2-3	TGTGCCAGCAGGGTGGGACTAGCGGGGGGGGACACAGATACGCAGTATTTT	CASRVGLAGGDTDTQYF
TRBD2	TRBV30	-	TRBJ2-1	TGTGCCTGGAGCTCCGGGGGGTCCGGGGAGCAGTTCTTC	CAWSSGGSGEQFF
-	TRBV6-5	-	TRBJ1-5	TGTGCCAGCAGTTACCAGGTCAATCAGCCCCAGCATTTT	CASSYQVNQPQHF
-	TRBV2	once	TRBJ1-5	TGTGCCAGCAGGGAAACCGGCCCCGGGGGGGGCAATCAGCCCCAGCATTTT	CASRETGPGGGNQPQHF
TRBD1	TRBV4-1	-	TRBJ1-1	TGCGCCAGCAGCCCGACCCGGGACAGTGCGAACACTGAAGCTTTCTTT	CASSPTRDSANTEAFF